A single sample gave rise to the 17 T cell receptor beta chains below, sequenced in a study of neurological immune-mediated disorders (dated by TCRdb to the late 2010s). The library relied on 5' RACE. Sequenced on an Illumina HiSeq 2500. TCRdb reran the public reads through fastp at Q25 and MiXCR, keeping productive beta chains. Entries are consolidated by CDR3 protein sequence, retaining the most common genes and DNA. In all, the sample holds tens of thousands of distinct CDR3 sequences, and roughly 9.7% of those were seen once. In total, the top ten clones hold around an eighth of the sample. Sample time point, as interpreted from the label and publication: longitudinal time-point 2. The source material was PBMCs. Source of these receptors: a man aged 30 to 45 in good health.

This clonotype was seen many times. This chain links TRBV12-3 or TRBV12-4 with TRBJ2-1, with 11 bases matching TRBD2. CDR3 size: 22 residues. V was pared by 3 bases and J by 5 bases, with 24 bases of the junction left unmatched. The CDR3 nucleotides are TGTGCCAGCAGTTTCGCAGGGCCGCGACTTAGCGGGAGGGCCCCGTTGGACAATGAGCAGTTCTTC. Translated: CASSFAGPRLSGRAPLDNEQFF.

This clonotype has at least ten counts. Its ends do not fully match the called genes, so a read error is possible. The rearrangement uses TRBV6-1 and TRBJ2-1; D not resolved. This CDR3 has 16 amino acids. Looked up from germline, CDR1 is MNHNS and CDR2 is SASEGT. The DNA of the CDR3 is TGTGCCAGCAGAGAAGACGGCCCCATCTCCTACAATGAGCAGTTCTTC. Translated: CASREDGPISYNEQFF.

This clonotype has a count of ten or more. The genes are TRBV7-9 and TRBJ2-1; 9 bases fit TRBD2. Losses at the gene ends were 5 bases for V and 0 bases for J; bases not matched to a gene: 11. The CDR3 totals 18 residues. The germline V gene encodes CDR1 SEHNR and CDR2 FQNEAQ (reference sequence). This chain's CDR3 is CASSRGLATLLSYNEQFF. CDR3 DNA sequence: TGTGCCAGCAGCCGAGGACTAGCGACACTTCTCTCCTACAATGAGCAGTTCTTC.

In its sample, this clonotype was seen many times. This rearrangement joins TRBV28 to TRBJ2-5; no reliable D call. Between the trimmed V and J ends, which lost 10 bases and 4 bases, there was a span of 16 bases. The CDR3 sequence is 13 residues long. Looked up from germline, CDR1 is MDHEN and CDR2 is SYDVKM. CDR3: CATQRLPAETQYF. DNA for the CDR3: TGTGCCACCCAGCGTTTGCCAGCAGAGACCCAGTACTTC.

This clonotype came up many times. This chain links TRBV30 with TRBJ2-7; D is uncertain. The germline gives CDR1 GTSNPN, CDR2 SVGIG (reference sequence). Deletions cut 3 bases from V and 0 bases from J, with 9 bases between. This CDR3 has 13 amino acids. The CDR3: CAWRDRSSYEQYF. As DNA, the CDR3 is TGTGCCTGGAGGGATAGGAGCTCCTACGAGCAGTACTTC. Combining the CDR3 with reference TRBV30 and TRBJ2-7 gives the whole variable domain SQTIHQWPATLVQPVGSPLSLECTVEGTSNPNLYWYRQAAGRGLQLLFYSVGIGQISSEVPQNLSASRPQDRQFILSSKKLLLSDSGFYLCAWRDRSSYEQYFGPGTRLTVT.

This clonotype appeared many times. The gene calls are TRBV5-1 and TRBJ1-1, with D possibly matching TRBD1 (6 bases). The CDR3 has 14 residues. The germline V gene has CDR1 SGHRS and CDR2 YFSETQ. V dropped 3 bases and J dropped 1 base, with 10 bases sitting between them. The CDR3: CASSWTASNTEAFF. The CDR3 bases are TGCGCCAGCAGCTGGACAGCTTCGAACACTGAAGCTTTCTTT.

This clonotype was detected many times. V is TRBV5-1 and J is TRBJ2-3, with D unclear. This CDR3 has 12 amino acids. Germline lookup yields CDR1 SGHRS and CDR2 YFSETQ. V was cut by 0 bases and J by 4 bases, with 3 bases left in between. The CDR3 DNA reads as TGCGCCAGCAGCTTGGTGCCAGATACGCAGTATTTT. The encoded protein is CASSLVPDTQYF.

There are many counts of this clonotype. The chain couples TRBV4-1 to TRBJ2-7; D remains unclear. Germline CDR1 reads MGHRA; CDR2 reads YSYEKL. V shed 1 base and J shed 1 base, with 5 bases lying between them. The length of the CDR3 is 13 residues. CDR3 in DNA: TGCGCCAGCAGCCAAGTAGGTTCCTACGAGCAGTACTTC. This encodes CASSQVGSYEQYF.

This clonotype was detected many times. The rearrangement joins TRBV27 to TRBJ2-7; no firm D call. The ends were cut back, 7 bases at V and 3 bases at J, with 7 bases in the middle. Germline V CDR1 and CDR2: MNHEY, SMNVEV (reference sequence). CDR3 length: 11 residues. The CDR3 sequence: CASIKNYEQYF. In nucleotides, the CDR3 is TGTGCCAGCATAAAAAACTACGAGCAGTACTTC.

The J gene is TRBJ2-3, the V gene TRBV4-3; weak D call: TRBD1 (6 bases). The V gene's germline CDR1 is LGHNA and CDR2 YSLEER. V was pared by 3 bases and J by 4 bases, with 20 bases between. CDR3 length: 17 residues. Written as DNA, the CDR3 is TGCGCCAGCAGCCAGGGGGCGCAGATGAACTGGCCAGATACGCAGTATTTT. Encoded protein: CASSQGAQMNWPDTQYF.

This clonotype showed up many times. CDR3 DNA: TGCAGTGCTAGAGATGGGAAAGCGGCCCGCACAGATACGCAGTATTTT. Protein sequence: CSARDGKAARTDTQYF. The chain is built from TRBV20-1 and TRBJ2-3, with D possibly matching TRBD2 (5 bases). This CDR3 is built from 16 residues. V was trimmed by 0 bases and J by 1 base, leaving 14 bases between them. Germline CDR1 and CDR2: DFQATT and SNEGSKA (reference sequence).

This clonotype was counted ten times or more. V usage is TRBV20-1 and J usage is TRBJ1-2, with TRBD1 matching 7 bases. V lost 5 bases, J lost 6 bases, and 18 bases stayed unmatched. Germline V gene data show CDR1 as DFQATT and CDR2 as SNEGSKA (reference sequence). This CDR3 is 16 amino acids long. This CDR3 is CSALLDHRGEANGYTF. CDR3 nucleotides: TGCAGTGCTCTATTAGACCACAGGGGTGAGGCTAATGGCTACACCTTC.

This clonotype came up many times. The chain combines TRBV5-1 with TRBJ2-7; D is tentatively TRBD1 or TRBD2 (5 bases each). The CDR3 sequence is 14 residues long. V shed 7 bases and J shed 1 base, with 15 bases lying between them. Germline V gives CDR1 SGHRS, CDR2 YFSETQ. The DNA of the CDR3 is TGCGCCAGCTTCGAGGGGACGATGTCCTACGAGCAGTACTTC. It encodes CASFEGTMSYEQYF.

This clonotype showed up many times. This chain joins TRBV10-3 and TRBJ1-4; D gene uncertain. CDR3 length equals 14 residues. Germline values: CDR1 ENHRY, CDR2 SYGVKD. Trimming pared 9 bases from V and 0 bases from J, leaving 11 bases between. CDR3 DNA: TGTGCCATGAGCAAGGAGCCAACTAATGAAAAACTGTTTTTT. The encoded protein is CAMSKEPTNEKLFF.

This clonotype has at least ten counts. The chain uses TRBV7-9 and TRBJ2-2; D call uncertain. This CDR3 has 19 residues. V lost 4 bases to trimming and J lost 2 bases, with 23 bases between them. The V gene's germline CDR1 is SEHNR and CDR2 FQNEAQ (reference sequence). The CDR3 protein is CASSYDWSGLRSNTGELFF. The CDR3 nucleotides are TGTGCCAGCAGCTACGACTGGTCGGGCCTACGATCCAACACCGGGGAGCTGTTTTTT.

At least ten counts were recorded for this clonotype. CDR3 region: CSAQDGGGDEQYF. The CDR3 DNA reads as TGCAGTGCCCAGGACGGGGGGGGGGACGAGCAGTACTTC. The V call is TRBV20-1, the J call TRBJ2-7; 8 bases align to TRBD2. V gave up 6 bases and J gave up 5 bases; unmatched junction bases: 9. The CDR3 has 13 amino acids. From germline, CDR1 is DFQATT and CDR2 SNEGSKA (reference sequence).

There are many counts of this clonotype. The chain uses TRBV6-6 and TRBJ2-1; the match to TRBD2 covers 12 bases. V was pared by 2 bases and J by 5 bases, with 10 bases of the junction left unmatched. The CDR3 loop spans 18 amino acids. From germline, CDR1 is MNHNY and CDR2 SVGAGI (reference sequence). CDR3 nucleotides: TGTGCCAGCAGTTACCTAGCGGGAGGGCCGGTTCCCCACAATGAGCAGTTCTTC. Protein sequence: CASSYLAGGPVPHNEQFF.